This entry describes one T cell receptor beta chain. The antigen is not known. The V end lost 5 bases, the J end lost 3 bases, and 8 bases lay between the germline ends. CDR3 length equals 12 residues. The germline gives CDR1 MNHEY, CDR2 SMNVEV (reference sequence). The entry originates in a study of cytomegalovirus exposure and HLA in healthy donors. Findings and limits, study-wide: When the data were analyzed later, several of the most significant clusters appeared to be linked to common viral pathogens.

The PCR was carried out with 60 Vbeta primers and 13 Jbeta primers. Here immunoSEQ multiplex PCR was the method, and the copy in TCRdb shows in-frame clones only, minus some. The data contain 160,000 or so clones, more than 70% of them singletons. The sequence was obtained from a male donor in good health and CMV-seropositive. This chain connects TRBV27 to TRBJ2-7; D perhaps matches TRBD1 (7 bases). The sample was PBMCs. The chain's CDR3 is CASSQGGYEQYF. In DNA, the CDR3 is TGTGCCAGCAGTCAGGGGGGCTACGAGCAGTACTTC.